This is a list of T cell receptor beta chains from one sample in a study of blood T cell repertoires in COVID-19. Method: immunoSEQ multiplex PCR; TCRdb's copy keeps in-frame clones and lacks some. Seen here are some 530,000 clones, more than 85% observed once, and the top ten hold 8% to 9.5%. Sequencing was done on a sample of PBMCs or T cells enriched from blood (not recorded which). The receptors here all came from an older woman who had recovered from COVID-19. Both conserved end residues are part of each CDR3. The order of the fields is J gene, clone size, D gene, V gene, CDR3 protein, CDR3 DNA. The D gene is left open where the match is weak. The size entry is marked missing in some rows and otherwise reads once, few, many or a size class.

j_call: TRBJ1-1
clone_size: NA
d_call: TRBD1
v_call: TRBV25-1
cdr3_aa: CASSEWGTGGTEAFF
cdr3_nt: TGTGCCAGCAGTGAATGGGGGACAGGGGGCACTGAAGCTTTCTTT

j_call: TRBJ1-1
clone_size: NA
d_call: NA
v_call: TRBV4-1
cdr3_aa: CASSPRGMTEAFF
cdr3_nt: TGCGCCAGCAGCCCGAGAGGTATGACTGAAGCTTTCTTT

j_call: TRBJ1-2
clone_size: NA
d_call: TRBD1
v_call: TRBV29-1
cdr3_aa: CSAQTPTGMGYGYTF
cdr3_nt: TGCAGCGCGCAGACCCCGACAGGGATGGGCTATGGCTACACCTTC

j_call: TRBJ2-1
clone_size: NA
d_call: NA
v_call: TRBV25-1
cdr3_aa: CASSDPEGADEQFF
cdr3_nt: TGTGCCAGCAGTGATCCAGAAGGGGCCGATGAGCAGTTCTTC

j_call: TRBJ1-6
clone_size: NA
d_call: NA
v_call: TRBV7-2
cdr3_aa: CASSLEDRNSPLHF
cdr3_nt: TGTGCCAGCAGCTTAGAAGACAGGAATTCACCCCTCCACTTT

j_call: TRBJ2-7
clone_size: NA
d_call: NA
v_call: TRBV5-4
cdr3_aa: CASSFGGSRAGYEQYF
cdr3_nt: TGTGCCAGCAGCTTCGGAGGGAGCAGGGCGGGCTACGAGCAGTACTTC

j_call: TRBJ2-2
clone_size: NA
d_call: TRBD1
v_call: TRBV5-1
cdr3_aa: CASSSGQGAGGELFF
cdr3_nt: TGCGCCAGCAGCTCTGGACAGGGGGCCGGCGGGGAGCTGTTTTTT

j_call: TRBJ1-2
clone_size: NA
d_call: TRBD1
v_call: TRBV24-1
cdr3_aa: CATSDPGQGRGYTF
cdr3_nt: TGTGCCACCAGTGACCCGGGACAGGGACGGGGCTACACCTTC

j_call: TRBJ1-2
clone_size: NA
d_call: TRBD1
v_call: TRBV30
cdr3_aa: CAWSGPQGAYGYTF
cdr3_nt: TGTGCCTGGAGTGGTCCCCAGGGGGCTTATGGCTACACCTTC

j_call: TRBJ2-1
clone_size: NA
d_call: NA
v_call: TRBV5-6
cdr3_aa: CASRYGLPGNNEQFF
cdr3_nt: TGTGCCAGCAGATACGGGCTCCCGGGGAACAATGAGCAGTTCTTC

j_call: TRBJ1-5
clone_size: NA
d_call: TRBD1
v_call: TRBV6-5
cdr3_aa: CASSYSPGGNQPQHF
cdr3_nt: TGTGCCAGCAGTTATTCCCCAGGGGGGAATCAGCCCCAGCATTTT

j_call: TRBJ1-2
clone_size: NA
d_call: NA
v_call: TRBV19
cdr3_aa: CASSIPDYGYTF
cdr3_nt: TGTGCCAGTAGTATCCCAGATTATGGCTACACCTTC

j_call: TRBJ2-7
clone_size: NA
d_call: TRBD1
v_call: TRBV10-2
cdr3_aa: CASSESIFDRGFPYEQYF
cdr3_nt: TGCGCCAGCAGTGAGTCTATCTTTGACAGGGGGTTTCCCTACGAGCAGTACTTC

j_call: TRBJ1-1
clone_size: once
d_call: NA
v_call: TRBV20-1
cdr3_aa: CSASPPGDREAFF
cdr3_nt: TGCAGTGCTAGTCCCCCCGGTGACAGGGAAGCTTTCTTT